The 14 T cell receptor beta chains below come from one sample, sequenced in a study of T cell repertoires in cytomegalovirus infection. TCRdb processed the reads anew with MiXCR; each CDR3 protein has one entry. This sample has more than 400,000 distinct CDR3 sequences, with about 30% found just once. Sequences were obtained from PBMCs. The receptors shown here come from a human donor in good health (CMV status not recorded). Some clones in this sample may be carry-over from other donors' samples.

This chain's CDR3 is CASGFTLAVGGGELFF. CDR3 nucleotide sequence: TGTGCTAGTGGTTTTACACTAGCGGTGGGCGGCGGGGAGCTGTTTTTT. The chain carries TRBV12-5 and TRBJ2-2; 8 bases are a match to TRBD2. The germline V gene encodes CDR1 LGHNT and CDR2 FRNRAP. J gave up 7 bases and V 3 bases, and 10 bases lay outside the gene matches. This CDR3 spans 16 amino acids.

The chain is built from TRBV4-1 and TRBJ2-1, with no clear D. CDR3 size: 14 residues. Germline lookup yields CDR1 MGHRA and CDR2 YSYEKL. The V end was cut by 4 bases, the J end by 15 bases, with 22 bases between. CDR3: CASSLNTRSPERFF. The DNA for the CDR3 is TGCGCCAGCAGCCTAAATACTCGAAGCCCCGAGAGGTTCTTC.

The chain has TRBV6-1 and TRBJ1-5; D gene ambiguous. Germline V gene lookup returns CDR1 MNHNS and CDR2 SASEGT. V dropped 7 bases and J dropped 7 bases, with 17 bases sitting between them. The CDR3 length is 14 residues. The CDR3 DNA follows: TGTGCCAGCATTCCTGACGGACCGGGACAGCCCCAGCATTTT. This encodes CASIPDGPGQPQHF.

This clonotype was counted a few times. CDR3 in DNA: TGTGCCAGTAGCAAAAGAGCGGGAGGTAGCTCCTACAATGAGCAGTTCTTC. Translation gives CASSKRAGGSSYNEQFF. V usage is TRBV19 and J usage is TRBJ2-1; 9 nucleotides line up with TRBD2. Trimming took 6 bases from V and 0 from J; bases not matched to a gene: 9. The CDR3 contains 17 residues. The germline V gene has CDR1 LNHDA and CDR2 SQIVND (reference sequence). The full variable domain, in which reference TRBV19 and TRBJ2-1 provide the parts outside the CDR3, is DGGITQSPKYLFRKEGQNVTLSCEQNLNHDAMYWYRQDPGQGLRLIYYSQIVNDFQKGDIAEGYSVSREKKESFPLTVTSAQKNPTAFYLCASSKRAGGSSYNEQFFGPGTRLTVL.

This clonotype was detected a few times. The gene calls are TRBV7-9 and TRBJ1-1; D is unclear. Trimming removed 7 bases from V and 4 bases from J, with 34 bases in between. The CDR3 runs to 20 residues. Germline lookup yields CDR1 SEHNR and CDR2 FQNEAQ (reference sequence). CDR3 coding DNA: TGTGCCAGCACCATAGCTAGAACCGACTTCCTCTCGGACGATGGCACTGAAGCTTTCTTT. This translates into CASTIARTDFLSDDGTEAFF.

There are a few counts of this clonotype. The chain has TRBV25-1 and TRBJ1-3, with D uncertain. Trimming removed 1 base from V and 4 bases from J, with 5 bases in between. CDR3 size: 13 residues. Germline values: CDR1 MGHDK, CDR2 SYGVNS. Here the CDR3 reads CASSEFSGNTIYF. The CDR3 DNA sequence: TGTGCCAGCAGTGAATTTTCAGGAAACACCATATATTTT.

This clonotype appeared many times. This chain joins TRBV7-2 and TRBJ2-7; D is undetermined. The germline V and J ends were trimmed by 3 bases and 1 base, with 13 bases remaining between them. The CDR3 length is 15 residues. Germline V lookup: CDR1 SGHTA, CDR2 FQGNSA. This CDR3 reads CASSFDSQSSYEQYV. CDR3 coding DNA: TGTGCCAGCAGCTTTGACTCCCAGTCTTCCTACGAGCAGTACGTC.

This clonotype was detected only a few times. The chain employs TRBV7-3 and TRBJ2-7; D is unresolved. The CDR3 covers 13 residues. Germline values: CDR1 SGHTA, CDR2 FQGTGA. The V end was cut by 3 bases, the J end by 6 bases, with 12 bases between. The CDR3 sequence is CASSFIRFGEQYF. The DNA for the CDR3 is TGTGCCAGCAGCTTTATTCGGTTCGGCGAGCAGTACTTC.

This chain uses TRBV12-3 or TRBV12-4 with TRBJ2-2, with 8 bases lining up with TRBD1. The CDR3 spans 14 residues. The J segment lost 3 bases and the V segment lost 6 bases, leaving 3 bases of the junction unmatched. In DNA, the CDR3 is TGTGCCAGCAGCCCGGGACAGGACACCGGGGAGCTGTTTTTT. Translating gives CASSPGQDTGELFF.

This chain joins TRBV6-4 and TRBJ1-5; D uncertain. CDR1 is MRHNA, CDR2 SNTAGT, per germline. The CDR3 is 18 amino acids. V shed 7 bases and J shed 0 bases, with 22 bases lying between them. The CDR3 bases are TGTGCCAGCACTCCTAGGGTTTCCCATCCCTATAGCAATCAGCCCCAGCATTTT. Amino acids: CASTPRVSHPYSNQPQHF.

The CDR3 region is CASSLASATGELFF. The DNA of the CDR3 is TGTGCCAGCAGCTTAGCATCCGCCACCGGGGAGCTGTTTTTT. The chain links TRBV11-3 to TRBJ2-2; D is uncertain. The V gene lost 1 base and the J gene lost 4 bases, with 7 bases spanning the gap. CDR1 and CDR2 (germline): SGHNT, YENEEA. The CDR3 is made up of 14 amino acids.

The chain couples TRBV29-1 to TRBJ1-2; D is unresolved. CDR1 and CDR2 (germline): SQVTM, ANQGSEA. V was cut by 6 bases and J by 2 bases, with 16 bases left in between. The CDR3 is 14 residues long. CDR3 region: CSVSRGGENYGYTF. The CDR3 DNA reads TGCAGCGTCTCCCGAGGTGGGGAAAACTATGGCTACACCTTC. Full variable domain (outside the CDR3, taken from reference TRBV29-1 and TRBJ1-2): SAVISQKPSRDICQRGTSLTIQCQVDSQVTMMFWYRQQPGQSLTLIATANQGSEATYESGFVIDKFPISRPNLTFSTLTVSNMSPEDSSIYLCSVSRGGENYGYTFGSGTRLTVV.

This clonotype has just a few counts. This rearrangement joins TRBV11-2 to TRBJ2-3, with 7 bases aligning to TRBD2. The CDR3 is 18 amino acids. Germline CDR1 SGHAT, CDR2 FQNNGV. V dropped 0 bases and J dropped 2; count of bases not matched to a gene: 11. The CDR3 region is CASSLDPTSGIPTDTQYF. The DNA for the CDR3 is TGTGCCAGCAGCTTAGATCCTACCAGCGGGATTCCCACAGATACGCAGTATTTT.

This clonotype occurred many times. This chain uses TRBV7-2 with TRBJ1-5; the D gene is possibly TRBD1 (5 bases). The CDR3 loop spans 15 amino acids. Germline V gives CDR1 SGHTA, CDR2 FQGNSA. Trimming stripped 3 bases from V and 7 bases from J, with 16 bases between. The CDR3 DNA reads TGTGCCAGCAGCTTGTATAGGGGAGGGTACCAGCCCCAGCATTTT. It encodes CASSLYRGGYQPQHF.